Shown below are 15 T cell receptor beta chains from a single sample sequenced in a study of blood T cell repertoires in COVID-19. Sequencing used immunoSEQ multiplex PCR; TCRdb keeps in-frame clones, though not all of them. The repertoire holds around 200,000 clones, with 86% as singletons. Sequencing was carried out using PBMCs or T cells enriched from blood (not recorded which). These receptors were obtained from a woman aged 40 to 50 with acute COVID-19.

This sequence joins TRBV19 and TRBJ2-2; perhaps TRBD1 as D (7 bases). Deletions cut 4 bases from V and 5 bases from J, with 17 bases between. Looked up from germline, CDR1 is LNHDA and CDR2 is SQIVND (reference sequence). The CDR3 is 16 residues long. CDR3 coding DNA: TGTGCCAGTAGTACTCTCCCAGGGGGAGGAACCGGGGAGCTGTTTTTT. Encoded protein: CASSTLPGGGTGELFF.

The chain links TRBV7-9 to TRBJ2-1; D is possibly TRBD1 (6 bases). V shed 5 bases and J shed 4 bases, with 15 bases lying between them. Per the germline V gene, CDR1 is SEHNR and CDR2 is FQNEAQ (reference sequence). CDR3 length: 15 amino acids. The chain's CDR3 is CASSGYRVNYNEQFF. The DNA for the CDR3 is TGTGCCAGCAGCGGCTACAGGGTGAATTACAATGAGCAGTTCTTC.

In its sample, this clone was seen once. The rearrangement links TRBV27 to TRBJ1-2, with TRBD1 matching over 7 bases. Germline CDR1 reads MNHEY; CDR2 reads SMNVEV (reference sequence). Unmatched junction bases numbered 10, after V lost 4 bases and J lost 2 bases. CDR3 length equals 16 residues. The CDR3 bases are TGTGCCAGCAGTTCAACAACAGGGGTGGGCAACTATGGCTACACCTTC. Encoded protein: CASSSTTGVGNYGYTF.

The chain uses TRBV6-2 or TRBV6-3 and TRBJ1-2; D gene unclear. The V gene lost 6 bases and the J gene lost 5 bases, with 10 bases spanning the gap. The CDR3 spans 12 residues. Germline V gives CDR1 MNHEY, CDR2 SVGEGT. CDR3 region: CASSPLVYGYTF. DNA for the CDR3: TGTGCCAGCAGCCCCCTTGTTTATGGCTACACCTTC.

The chain links TRBV4-3 to TRBJ1-2; D might be TRBD1 (6 bases). In germline, CDR1 is LGHNA, CDR2 YSLEER. Trimming stripped 0 bases from V and 4 bases from J, with 15 bases between. This CDR3 is 16 amino acids long. The CDR3 loop is CASSQDTGPPLYGYTF. The CDR3 DNA reads TGCGCCAGCAGCCAAGACACAGGGCCACCCCTCTATGGCTACACCTTC.

V usage is TRBV6-5 and J usage is TRBJ1-6; TRBD1 matches at 7 bases. The CDR3 has 15 residues. Per the germline V gene, CDR1 is MNHEY and CDR2 is SVGAGI. The junction had 6 bases not matched to a gene; V was cut back by 0 bases and J by 10 bases. This CDR3 is CASSYSRTGRSPLHF. DNA of the CDR3: TGTGCCAGCAGTTACTCAAGGACAGGCCGATCACCCCTCCACTTT.

The V call is TRBV19, the J call TRBJ1-1; D remains unclear. The CDR3 has 16 residues. From germline, CDR1 is LNHDA and CDR2 SQIVND (reference sequence). The V and J ends lost 3 bases and 0 bases respectively, with 14 bases between them. The CDR3 reads CASSMWAGTLNTEAFF. In DNA form, the CDR3 reads TGTGCCAGTAGTATGTGGGCAGGCACCTTGAACACTGAAGCTTTCTTT.

The CDR3 spells CASSSPRQGMNTEAFF. CDR3 DNA sequence: TGTGCCAGCAGCTCTCCCCGACAGGGGATGAACACTGAAGCTTTCTTT. The chain combines TRBV5-6 with TRBJ1-1, with 8 positions matching TRBD1. Per germline, CDR1 SGHDT and CDR2 YYEEEE. The junction had 7 bases not matched to a gene; V was cut back by 3 bases and J by 0 bases. This CDR3 has 16 amino acids.

The chain has TRBV7-9 and TRBJ2-1, with D perhaps matching TRBD1 (6 bases). The CDR3 consists of 16 residues. V gave up 2 bases and J gave up 4 bases, with 15 bases separating them. Germline values: CDR1 SEHNR, CDR2 FQNEAQ (reference sequence). CDR3 in DNA: TGTGCCAGCAGCTTACCAGGGGAAGACGGGTACAATGAGCAGTTCTTC. Translation: CASSLPGEDGYNEQFF.

The gene calls are TRBV7-3 and TRBJ2-3, with 9 nucleotides matching TRBD2. The CDR3 has 14 residues. CDR1 and CDR2 from the germline V gene are SGHTA and FQGTGA. V gave up 4 bases and J gave up 3 bases; unmatched junction bases: 2. DNA for the CDR3: TGTGCCAGCAGCTCGGGACTAGCAACAGATACGCAGTATTTT. This encodes CASSSGLATDTQYF.

This clone has only one observation. This chain joins TRBV12-5 and TRBJ1-3; no clear D gene. The V gene lost 7 bases and the J gene lost 6 bases, with 10 bases spanning the gap. The CDR3 consists of 12 residues. Germline-derived CDR1 and CDR2 are LGHNT and FRNRAP. The CDR3 sequence is CASALDENTIYF. The DNA of the CDR3 is TGTGCTAGTGCCCTAGACGAAAACACCATATATTTT.

The chain couples TRBV6-5 to TRBJ1-1; D ambiguous. Per germline, CDR1 MNHEY and CDR2 SVGAGI. Trimming shortened V by 4 bases and J by 0 bases, and 12 bases separated the two germline ends. The CDR3 covers 15 residues. The CDR3 spells CASSSAPGLNTEAFF. CDR3 nucleotides: TGTGCCAGCAGTTCCGCTCCAGGCCTGAACACTGAAGCTTTCTTT.

The chain combines TRBV9 with TRBJ1-1, with TRBD1 as a possible D gene (6 bases). CDR1 and CDR2 from the germline V gene are SGDLS and YYNGEE. CDR3 size: 16 residues. Trimming removed 2 bases at V and 1 base at J, with 15 bases between. In DNA form, the CDR3 reads TGTGCCAGCAGCGTCGAAGGTGGGGGGGCGAACACTGAAGCTTTCTTT. It encodes CASSVEGGGANTEAFF.

The V and J genes are TRBV7-9 and TRBJ1-4; D may be TRBD1 (5 bases). CDR1 and CDR2 from the germline V gene are SEHNR and FQNEAQ (reference sequence). With 8 bases removed from V and 8 bases from J, the gap between germline ends came to 18 bases. This CDR3 region has 14 residues. This CDR3 is CASRPGQGGEKLFF. The CDR3 DNA is TGTGCCAGCCGCCCTGGTCAGGGAGGGGAAAAACTGTTTTTT.

The chain employs TRBV9 and TRBJ1-6; maybe TRBD1 (6 bases). This CDR3 contains 14 residues. Trimming removed 4 bases from V and 7 bases from J, with 12 bases in between. The germline V gene encodes CDR1 SGDLS and CDR2 YYNGEE. The CDR3 DNA is TGTGCCAGCAGCTCCCGACAGGAAAATTCACCCCTCCACTTT. This codes for CASSSRQENSPLHF.